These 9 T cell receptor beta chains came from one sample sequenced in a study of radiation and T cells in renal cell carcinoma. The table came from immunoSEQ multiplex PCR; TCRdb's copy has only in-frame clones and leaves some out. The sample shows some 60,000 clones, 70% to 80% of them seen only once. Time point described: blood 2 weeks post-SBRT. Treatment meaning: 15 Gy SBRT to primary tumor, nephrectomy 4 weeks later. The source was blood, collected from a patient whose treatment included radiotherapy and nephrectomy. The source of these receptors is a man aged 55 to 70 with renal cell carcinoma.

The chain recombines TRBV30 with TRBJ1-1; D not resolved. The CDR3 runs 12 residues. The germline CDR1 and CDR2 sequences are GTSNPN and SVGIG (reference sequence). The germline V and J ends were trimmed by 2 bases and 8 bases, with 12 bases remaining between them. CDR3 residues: CAWSPGPSEAFF. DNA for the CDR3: TGTGCCTGGAGTCCAGGACCGTCCGAAGCTTTCTTT.

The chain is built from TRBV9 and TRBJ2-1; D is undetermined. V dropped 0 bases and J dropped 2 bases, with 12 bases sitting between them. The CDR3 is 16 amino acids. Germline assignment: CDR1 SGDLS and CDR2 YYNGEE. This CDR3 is CASSVEVRAAYNEQFF. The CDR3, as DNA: TGTGCCAGCAGCGTAGAAGTTCGGGCCGCCTACAATGAGCAGTTCTTC.

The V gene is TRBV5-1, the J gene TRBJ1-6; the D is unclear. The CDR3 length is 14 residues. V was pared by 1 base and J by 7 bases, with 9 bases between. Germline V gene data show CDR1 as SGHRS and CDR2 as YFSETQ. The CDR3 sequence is CASSLTDLNSPLHF. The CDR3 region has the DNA TGCGCCAGCAGCTTGACTGACTTGAATTCACCCCTCCACTTT. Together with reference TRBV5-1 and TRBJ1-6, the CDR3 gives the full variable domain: KAGVTQTPRYLIKTRGQQVTLSCSPISGHRSVSWYQQTPGQGLQFLFEYFSETQRNKGNFPGRFSGRQFSNSRSEMNVSTLELGDSALYLCASSLTDLNSPLHFGNGTRLTVT.

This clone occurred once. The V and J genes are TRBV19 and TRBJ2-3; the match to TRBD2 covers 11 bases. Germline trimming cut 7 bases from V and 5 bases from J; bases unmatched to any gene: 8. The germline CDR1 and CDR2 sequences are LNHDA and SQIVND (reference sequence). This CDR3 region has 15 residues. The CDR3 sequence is CASTALAGAIDTQYF. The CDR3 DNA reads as TGTGCCAGTACCGCACTAGCGGGGGCAATAGATACGCAGTATTTT.

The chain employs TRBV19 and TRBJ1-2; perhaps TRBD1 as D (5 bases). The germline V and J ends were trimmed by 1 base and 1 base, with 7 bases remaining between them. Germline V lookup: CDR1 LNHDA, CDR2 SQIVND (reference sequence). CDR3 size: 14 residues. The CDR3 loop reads CASSIAQGNYGYTF. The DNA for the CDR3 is TGTGCCAGTAGTATAGCCCAGGGTAACTATGGCTACACCTTC.

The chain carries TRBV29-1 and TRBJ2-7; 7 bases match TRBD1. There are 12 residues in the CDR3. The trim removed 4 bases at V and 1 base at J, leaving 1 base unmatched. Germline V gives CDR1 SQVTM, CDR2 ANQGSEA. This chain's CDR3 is CSVGGQSYEQYF. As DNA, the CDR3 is TGCAGCGTTGGGGGACAGTCCTACGAGCAGTACTTC.

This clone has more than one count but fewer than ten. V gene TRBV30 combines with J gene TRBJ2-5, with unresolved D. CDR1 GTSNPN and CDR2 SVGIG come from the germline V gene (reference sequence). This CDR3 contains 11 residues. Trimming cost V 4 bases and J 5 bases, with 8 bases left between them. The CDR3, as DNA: TGTGCCTGGACCCTATTGGAGACCCAGTACTTC. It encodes CAWTLLETQYF. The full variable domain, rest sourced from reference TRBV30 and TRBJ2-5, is SQTIHQWPATLVQPVGSPLSLECTVEGTSNPNLYWYRQAAGRGLQLLFYSVGIGQISSEVPQNLSASRPQDRQFILSSKKLLLSDSGFYLCAWTLLETQYFGPGTRLLVL.

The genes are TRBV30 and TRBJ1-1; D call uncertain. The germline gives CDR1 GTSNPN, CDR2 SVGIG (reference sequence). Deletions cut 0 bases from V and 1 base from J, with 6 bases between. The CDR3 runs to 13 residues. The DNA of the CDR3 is TGTGCCTGGAGTGTAGAGGAGAACACTGAAGCTTTCTTT. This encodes CAWSVEENTEAFF.

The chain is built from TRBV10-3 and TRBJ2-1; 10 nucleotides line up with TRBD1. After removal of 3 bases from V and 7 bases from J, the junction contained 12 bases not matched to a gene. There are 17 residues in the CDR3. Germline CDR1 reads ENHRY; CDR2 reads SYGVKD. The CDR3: CAISEGRWGQGTNEQFF. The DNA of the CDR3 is TGTGCCATCAGTGAAGGGAGGTGGGGACAGGGGACGAATGAGCAGTTCTTC.